The 8 T cell receptor beta chains below all came from one sample that was sequenced in a study of T cell responses to AZD1222 COVID-19 vaccine. The table came from immunoSEQ multiplex PCR; TCRdb's copy has only in-frame clones and leaves some out. Of some 100,000 clones in the sample, 85% to 90% were seen once. This sample comprised peripheral blood, obtained on day 0 of AZD1222 vaccination. All receptors come from an adult in good health.

This clone was detected a few times. V usage is TRBV6-5 and J usage is TRBJ1-2; tentative D call: TRBD1 (5 bases). The germline CDR1 and CDR2 sequences are MNHEY and SVGAGI. The CDR3 is 11 residues long. Deletions cut 8 bases from V and 1 base from J, with 5 bases between. The CDR3 loop reads CASQGNYGYTF. CDR3 sequence (DNA): TGTGCCAGCCAGGGTAACTATGGCTACACCTTC.

J is TRBJ1-3 and V is TRBV7-8; possibly TRBD1 for D (5 bases). Germline V CDR1 and CDR2: SGHVS, FQNEAQ. The CDR3 runs 15 residues. V was clipped by 5 bases and J by 0 bases, with 11 bases between them. DNA of the CDR3: TGTGCCAGCAGCACCTCAGGGAGCTCTGGAAACACCATATATTTT. Protein product: CASSTSGSSGNTIYF.

Only one count was recorded for this clone. The chain recombines TRBV7-2 with TRBJ2-2; D perhaps matches TRBD1 (5 bases). Trimming stripped 1 base from V and 6 bases from J, with 24 bases between. CDR1 and CDR2 from the germline V gene are SGHTA and FQGNSA. This CDR3 spans 19 amino acids. As DNA, the CDR3 is TGTGCCAGCAGCTTAGTATCGCCCCTGGGGCTAACAGGCCCCGGGGAGCTGTTTTTT. It specifies CASSLVSPLGLTGPGELFF.

The V and J genes are TRBV30 and TRBJ2-3; D not certain. V dropped 2 bases and J dropped 11 bases, with 14 bases sitting between them. The length of the CDR3 is 12 residues. The germline V gene encodes CDR1 GTSNPN and CDR2 SVGIG (reference sequence). DNA for the CDR3: TGTGCCTGGAGTACCCCCGGGCCCTTGCAGTATTTT. This codes for CAWSTPGPLQYF.

This clone was picked up a small number of times. The chain joins TRBV3-1 (or the pseudogene TRBV3-2) to TRBJ2-1; 9 bases match TRBD1. CDR1 is LGHDT and CDR2 is YNNKEL in the germline V gene (reference sequence). The CDR3 covers 15 residues. Trimming cost V 3 bases and J 6 bases; bases outside gene matches: 6. The CDR3 loop is CASSHGGTGINEQFF. CDR3 DNA sequence: TGTGCCAGCAGCCACGGGGGGACAGGGATCAATGAGCAGTTCTTC.

In this sample, this clone turned up once. V gene TRBV5-1 combines with J gene TRBJ2-1; 12 nucleotides line up with TRBD2. Per the germline V gene, CDR1 is SGHRS and CDR2 is YFSETQ. This CDR3 spans 16 amino acids. V lost 5 bases and J lost 7; bases outside the gene matches: 10. In DNA, the CDR3 is TGCGCCAGCAGATTAAGACTAGCGGGAGCACAAAATGAGCAGTTCTTC. Translated: CASRLRLAGAQNEQFF.

The chain employs TRBV5-4 and TRBJ1-2; no definite D call. Germline CDR1 reads SGHNT; CDR2 reads YYREEE (reference sequence). The CDR3 consists of 12 residues. V gave up 1 base and J gave up 8 bases, with 9 bases separating them. CDR3 in DNA: TGTGCCAGCAGCTTGCGTCCCGGGGGCTACACCTTC. It specifies CASSLRPGGYTF.

Ten or more counts support this clone. The V and J genes are TRBV28 and TRBJ2-3, with 12 bases matching TRBD1. The CDR3 sequence is 19 residues long. The V gene's germline CDR1 is MDHEN and CDR2 SYDVKM. Germline trimming cut 5 bases from V and 4 bases from J; bases unmatched to any gene: 16. The CDR3 DNA sequence: TGTGCCAGCAGTCCTACCCCAACCTGGGGGACAGGGGGCCCAGATACGCAGTATTTT. Its translation is CASSPTPTWGTGGPDTQYF.